This T cell receptor beta chain is from a study of a mutant IDH1 vaccine in newly diagnosed glioma. The wider study: During weeks 1, 3, 5, 7, 11, 15, 19 and 23, patients received eight vaccinations. The treated group averaged about 39 years old and was around 62% male, roughly 40% female. Study observations and caveats: Changes in the top peripheral T cell clonotypes seemingly had no bearing on pseudoprogression.

Regarding this clone: What it binds is not known.

The V end lost 2 bases, the J end lost 10 bases, and 10 bases lay between the germline ends. Per the germline V gene, CDR1 is SGHKS and CDR2 is YYEKEE (reference sequence). CDR3 length: 12 amino acids. Time point meaning: week 5, during vaccination. In the vaccine, a single dose held 300 ug of the mutant IDH1 20-mer peptide, along with topical imiquimod. Sequenced by immunoSEQ multiplex PCR; TCRdb stores in-frame clones only, minus some. The sample consists of more than 40,000 clones, roughly 73% of them appearing once. This rearrangement joins TRBV5-5 to TRBJ1-5, with D tentatively TRBD1 (5 bases). The receptor was derived from a woman aged 40 to 50 with glioma. The sequences come from PBMCs, collected from a glioma patient whose treatment included an IDH1 peptide vaccine. The CDR3, as DNA: TGTGCCAGCAGCTTTAGCGGGGCCCCCCAGCATTTT. Its translation: CASSFSGAPQHF.